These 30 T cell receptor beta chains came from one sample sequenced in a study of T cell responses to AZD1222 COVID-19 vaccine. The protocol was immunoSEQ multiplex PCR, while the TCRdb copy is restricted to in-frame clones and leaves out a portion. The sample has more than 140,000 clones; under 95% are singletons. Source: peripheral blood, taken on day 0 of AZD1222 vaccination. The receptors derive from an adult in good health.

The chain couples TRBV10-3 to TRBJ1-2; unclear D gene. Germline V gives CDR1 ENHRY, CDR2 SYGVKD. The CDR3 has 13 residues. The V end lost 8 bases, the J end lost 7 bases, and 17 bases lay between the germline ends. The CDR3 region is CAISPPGWRGYTF. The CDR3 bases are TGTGCCATCTCCCCACCGGGTTGGCGTGGCTACACCTTC.

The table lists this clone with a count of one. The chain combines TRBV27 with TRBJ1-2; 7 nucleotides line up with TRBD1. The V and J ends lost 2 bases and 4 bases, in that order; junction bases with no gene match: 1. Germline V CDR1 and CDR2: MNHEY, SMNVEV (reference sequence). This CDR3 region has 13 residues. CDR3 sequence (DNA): TGTGCCAGCAGTTTACCAGGGGGCTATGGCTACACCTTC. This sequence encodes CASSLPGGYGYTF.

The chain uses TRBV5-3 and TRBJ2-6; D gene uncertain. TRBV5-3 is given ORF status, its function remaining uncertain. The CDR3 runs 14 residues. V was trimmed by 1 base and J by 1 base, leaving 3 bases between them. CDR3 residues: CARSLISGANVLTF. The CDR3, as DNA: TGTGCCAGAAGCTTGATTTCTGGGGCCAACGTCCTGACTTTC.

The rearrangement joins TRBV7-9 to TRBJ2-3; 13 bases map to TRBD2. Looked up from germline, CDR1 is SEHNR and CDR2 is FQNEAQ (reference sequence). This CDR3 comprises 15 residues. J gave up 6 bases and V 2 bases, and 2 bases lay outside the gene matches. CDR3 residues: CASSLTSGRADTQYF. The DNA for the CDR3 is TGTGCCAGCAGCTTAACTAGCGGGAGGGCGGATACGCAGTATTTT.

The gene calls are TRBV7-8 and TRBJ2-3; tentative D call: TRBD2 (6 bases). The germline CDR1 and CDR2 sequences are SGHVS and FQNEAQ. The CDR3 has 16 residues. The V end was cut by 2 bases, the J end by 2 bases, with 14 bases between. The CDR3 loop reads CASSLLSAGPTDTQYF. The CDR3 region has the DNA TGTGCCAGCAGCTTACTTTCCGCGGGGCCCACAGATACGCAGTATTTT.

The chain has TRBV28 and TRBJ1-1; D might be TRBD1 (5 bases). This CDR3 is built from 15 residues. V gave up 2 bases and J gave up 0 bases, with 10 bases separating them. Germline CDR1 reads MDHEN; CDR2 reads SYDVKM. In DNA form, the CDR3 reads TGTGCCAGCAGTTTAGGGGGTAGGCTGAACACTGAAGCTTTCTTT. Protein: CASSLGGRLNTEAFF.

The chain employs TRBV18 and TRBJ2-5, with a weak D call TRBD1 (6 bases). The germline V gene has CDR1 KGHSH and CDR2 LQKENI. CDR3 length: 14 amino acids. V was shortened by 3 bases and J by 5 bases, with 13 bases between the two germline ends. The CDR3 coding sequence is TGTGCCAGCTCACCCTGGACAGTAGGGGAGACCCAGTACTTC. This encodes CASSPWTVGETQYF.

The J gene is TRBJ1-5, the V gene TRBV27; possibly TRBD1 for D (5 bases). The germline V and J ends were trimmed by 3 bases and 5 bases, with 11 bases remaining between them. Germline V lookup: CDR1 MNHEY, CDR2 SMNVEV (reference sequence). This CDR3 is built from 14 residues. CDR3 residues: CASSFSLGDQPQHF. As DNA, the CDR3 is TGTGCCAGCAGTTTTTCCCTAGGGGATCAGCCCCAGCATTTT.

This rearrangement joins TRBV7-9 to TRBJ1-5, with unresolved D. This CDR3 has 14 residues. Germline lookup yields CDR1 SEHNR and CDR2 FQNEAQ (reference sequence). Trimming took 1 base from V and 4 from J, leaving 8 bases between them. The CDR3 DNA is TGTGCCAGCAGCTTAGACTACGGTAATCAGCCCCAGCATTTT. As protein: CASSLDYGNQPQHF. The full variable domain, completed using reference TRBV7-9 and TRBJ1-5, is DTGVSQNPRHKITKRGQNVTFRCDPISEHNRLYWYRQTLGQGPEFLTYFQNEAQLEKSRLLSDRFSAERPKGSFSTLEIQRTEQGDSAMYLCASSLDYGNQPQHFGDGTRLSIL.

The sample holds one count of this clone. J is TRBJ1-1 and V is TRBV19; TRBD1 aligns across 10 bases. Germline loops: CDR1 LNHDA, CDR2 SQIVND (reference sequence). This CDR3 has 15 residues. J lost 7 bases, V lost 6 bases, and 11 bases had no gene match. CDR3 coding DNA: TGTGCCAGTAGCTCGCCGGGACAGGGGTTGGTTGAAGCTTTCTTT. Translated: CASSSPGQGLVEAFF.

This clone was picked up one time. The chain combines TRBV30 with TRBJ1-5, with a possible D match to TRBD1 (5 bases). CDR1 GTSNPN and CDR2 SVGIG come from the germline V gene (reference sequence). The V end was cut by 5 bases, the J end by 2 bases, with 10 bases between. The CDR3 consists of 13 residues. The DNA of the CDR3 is TGTGCCTGGGGTAGGGGTGGCAATCAGCCCCAGCATTTT. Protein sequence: CAWGRGGNQPQHF.

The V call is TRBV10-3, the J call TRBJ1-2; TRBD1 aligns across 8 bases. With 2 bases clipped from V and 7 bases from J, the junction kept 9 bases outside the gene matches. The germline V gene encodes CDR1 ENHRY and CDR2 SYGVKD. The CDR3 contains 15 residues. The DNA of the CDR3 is TGTGCCATCAGTGAGGGGGCAGGGGGCTCGTTTGGCTACACCTTC. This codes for CAISEGAGGSFGYTF.

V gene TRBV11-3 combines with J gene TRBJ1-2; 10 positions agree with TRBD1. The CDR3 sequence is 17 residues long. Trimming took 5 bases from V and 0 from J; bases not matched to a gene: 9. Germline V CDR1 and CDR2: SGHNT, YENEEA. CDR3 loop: CASSHRDRGQANYGYTF. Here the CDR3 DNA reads TGTGCCAGCAGCCACCGTGACAGGGGGCAGGCTAACTATGGCTACACCTTC.

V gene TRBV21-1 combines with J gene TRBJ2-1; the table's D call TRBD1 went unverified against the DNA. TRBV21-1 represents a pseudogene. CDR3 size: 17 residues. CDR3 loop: CASSTQKGQASYNEQFF. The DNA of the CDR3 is TGTGCCAGCAGCACACAAAAGGGACAGGCCTCCTACAATGAGCAGTTCTTC.

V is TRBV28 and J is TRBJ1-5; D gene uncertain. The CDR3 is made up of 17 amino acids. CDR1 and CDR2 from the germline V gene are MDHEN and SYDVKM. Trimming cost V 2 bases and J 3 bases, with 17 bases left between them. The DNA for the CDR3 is TGTGCCAGCAGTTTAAGCTTGAAGGCAACCCTCAATCAGCCCCAGCATTTT. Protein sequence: CASSLSLKATLNQPQHF.

The CDR3 spells CASSLGREPYEQYF. The CDR3 nucleotides read TGCGCCAGCAGCTTGGGGCGGGAACCCTACGAGCAGTACTTC. The V call is TRBV5-1, the J call TRBJ2-7; perhaps TRBD2 as D (6 bases). Per germline, CDR1 SGHRS and CDR2 YFSETQ. The CDR3 covers 14 residues. Trimming removed 0 bases at V and 2 bases at J, with 9 bases between.

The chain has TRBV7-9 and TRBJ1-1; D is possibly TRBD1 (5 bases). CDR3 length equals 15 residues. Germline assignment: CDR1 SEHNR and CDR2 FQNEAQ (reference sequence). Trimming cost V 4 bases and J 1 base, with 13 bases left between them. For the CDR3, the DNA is TGTGCCAGCAGCTCCTACCGGGGGAGGAACACTGAAGCTTTCTTT. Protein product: CASSSYRGRNTEAFF.

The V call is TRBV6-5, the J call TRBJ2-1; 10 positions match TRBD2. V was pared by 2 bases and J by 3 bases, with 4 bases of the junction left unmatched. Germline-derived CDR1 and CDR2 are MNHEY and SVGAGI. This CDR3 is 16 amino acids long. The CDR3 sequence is CASSYGIAGGYNEQFF. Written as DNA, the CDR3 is TGTGCCAGCAGTTACGGTATAGCGGGAGGCTACAATGAGCAGTTCTTC.

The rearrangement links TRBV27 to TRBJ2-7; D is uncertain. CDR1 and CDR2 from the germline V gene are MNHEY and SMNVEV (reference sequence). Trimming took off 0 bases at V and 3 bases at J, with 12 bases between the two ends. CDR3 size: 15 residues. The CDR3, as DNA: TGTGCCAGCAGTTTATCGTCCGCGGCCAACTACGAGCAGTACTTC. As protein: CASSLSSAANYEQYF.

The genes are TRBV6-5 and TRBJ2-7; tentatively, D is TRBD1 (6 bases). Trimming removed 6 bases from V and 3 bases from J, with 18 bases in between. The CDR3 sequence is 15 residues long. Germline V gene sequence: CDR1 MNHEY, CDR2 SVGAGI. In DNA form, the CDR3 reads TGTGCCAGCAGACCTACAGGGAACTACTTCTACGAGCAGTACTTC. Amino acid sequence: CASRPTGNYFYEQYF.

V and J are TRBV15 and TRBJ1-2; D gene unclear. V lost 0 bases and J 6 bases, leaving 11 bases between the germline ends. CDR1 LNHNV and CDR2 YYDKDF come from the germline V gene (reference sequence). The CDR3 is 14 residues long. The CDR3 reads CATSRDSLSNGYTF. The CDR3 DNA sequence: TGTGCCACCAGCAGAGATTCCCTCTCAAATGGCTACACCTTC. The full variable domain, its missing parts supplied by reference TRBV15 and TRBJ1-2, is DAMVIQNPRYQVTQFGKPVTLSCSQTLNHNVMYWYQQKSSQAPKLLFHYYDKDFNNEADTPDNFQSRRPNTSFCFLDIRSPGLGDTAMYLCATSRDSLSNGYTFGSGTRLTVV.

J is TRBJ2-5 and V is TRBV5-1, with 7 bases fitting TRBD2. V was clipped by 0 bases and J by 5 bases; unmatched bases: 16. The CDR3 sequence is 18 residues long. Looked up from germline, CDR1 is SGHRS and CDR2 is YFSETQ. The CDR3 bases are TGCGCCAGCAGCTTGGCCGCCGGAGGTGGGAGGGCCGGGGAGACCCAGTACTTC. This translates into CASSLAAGGGRAGETQYF.

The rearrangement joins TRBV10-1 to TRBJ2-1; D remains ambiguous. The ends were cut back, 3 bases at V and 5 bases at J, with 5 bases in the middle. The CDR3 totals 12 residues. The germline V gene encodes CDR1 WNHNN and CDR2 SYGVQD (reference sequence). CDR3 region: CASSEGHNEQFF. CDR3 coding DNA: TGCGCCAGCAGTGAAGGCCACAATGAGCAGTTCTTC.

The CDR3 spells CASRGTGILYGYTF. The CDR3 coding sequence is TGTGCCAGCAGGGGGACAGGGATCCTCTATGGCTACACCTTC. The rearrangement uses TRBV27 and TRBJ1-2; 9 bases are shared with TRBD1. With 6 bases clipped from V and 4 bases from J, the junction kept 6 bases outside the gene matches. The germline V gene encodes CDR1 MNHEY and CDR2 SMNVEV (reference sequence). This CDR3 has 14 amino acids.

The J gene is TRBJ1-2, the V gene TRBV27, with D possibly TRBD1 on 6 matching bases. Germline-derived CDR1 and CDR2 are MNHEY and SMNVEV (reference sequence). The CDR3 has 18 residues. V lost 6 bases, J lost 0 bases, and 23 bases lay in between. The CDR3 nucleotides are TGTGCCAGCAGCCAAGGGGTGGGGACACGAGCCTCTAACTATGGCTACACCTTC. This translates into CASSQGVGTRASNYGYTF.

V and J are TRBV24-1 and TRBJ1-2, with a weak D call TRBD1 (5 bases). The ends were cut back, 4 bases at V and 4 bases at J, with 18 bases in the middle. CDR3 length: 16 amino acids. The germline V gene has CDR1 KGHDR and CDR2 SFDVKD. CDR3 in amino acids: CATSDPRDPNLYGYTF. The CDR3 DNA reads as TGTGCCACCAGTGACCCCCGGGACCCGAATCTCTATGGCTACACCTTC.

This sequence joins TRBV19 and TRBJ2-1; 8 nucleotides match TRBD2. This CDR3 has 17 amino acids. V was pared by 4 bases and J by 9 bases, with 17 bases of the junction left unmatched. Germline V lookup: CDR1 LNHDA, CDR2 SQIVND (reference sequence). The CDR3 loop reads CASSSPERETLPGEQFF. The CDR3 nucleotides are TGTGCCAGTAGTAGCCCCGAGCGGGAGACTCTTCCAGGTGAGCAGTTCTTC. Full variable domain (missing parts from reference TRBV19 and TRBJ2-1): DGGITQSPKYLFRKEGQNVTLSCEQNLNHDAMYWYRQDPGQGLRLIYYSQIVNDFQKGDIAEGYSVSREKKESFPLTVTSAQKNPTAFYLCASSSPERETLPGEQFFGPGTRLTVL.

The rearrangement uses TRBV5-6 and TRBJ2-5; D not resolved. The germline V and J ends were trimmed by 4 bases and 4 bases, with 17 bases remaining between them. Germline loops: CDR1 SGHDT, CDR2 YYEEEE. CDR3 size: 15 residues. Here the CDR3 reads CASSPYQVTPETQYF. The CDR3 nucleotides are TGTGCCAGCAGCCCGTACCAGGTAACCCCAGAGACCCAGTACTTC. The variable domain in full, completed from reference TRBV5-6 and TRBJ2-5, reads DAGVTQSPTHLIKTRGQQVTLRCSPKSGHDTVSWYQQALGQGPQFIFQYYEEEERQRGNFPDRFSGHQFPNYSSELNVNALLLGDSALYLCASSPYQVTPETQYFGPGTRLLVL.

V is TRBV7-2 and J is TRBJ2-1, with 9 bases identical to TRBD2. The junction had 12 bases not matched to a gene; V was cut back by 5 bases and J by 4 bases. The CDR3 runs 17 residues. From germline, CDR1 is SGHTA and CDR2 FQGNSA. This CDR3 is CASSPSSGRTLYNEQFF. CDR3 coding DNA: TGTGCCAGCAGCCCGTCCAGCGGGAGGACCCTTTACAATGAGCAGTTCTTC.

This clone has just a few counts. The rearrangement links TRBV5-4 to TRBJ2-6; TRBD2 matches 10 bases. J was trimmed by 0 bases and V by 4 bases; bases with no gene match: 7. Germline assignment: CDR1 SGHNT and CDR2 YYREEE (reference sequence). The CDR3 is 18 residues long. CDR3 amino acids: CASSPLAGVHSGANVLTF. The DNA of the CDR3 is TGTGCCAGCAGCCCTCTAGCGGGGGTCCACTCTGGGGCCAACGTCCTGACTTTC. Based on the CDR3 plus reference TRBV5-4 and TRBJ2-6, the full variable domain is ETGVTQSPTHLIKTRGQQVTLRCSSQSGHNTVSWYQQALGQGPQFIFQYYREEENGRGNFPPRFSGLQFPNYSSELNVNALELDDSALYLCASSPLAGVHSGANVLTFGAGSRLTVL.